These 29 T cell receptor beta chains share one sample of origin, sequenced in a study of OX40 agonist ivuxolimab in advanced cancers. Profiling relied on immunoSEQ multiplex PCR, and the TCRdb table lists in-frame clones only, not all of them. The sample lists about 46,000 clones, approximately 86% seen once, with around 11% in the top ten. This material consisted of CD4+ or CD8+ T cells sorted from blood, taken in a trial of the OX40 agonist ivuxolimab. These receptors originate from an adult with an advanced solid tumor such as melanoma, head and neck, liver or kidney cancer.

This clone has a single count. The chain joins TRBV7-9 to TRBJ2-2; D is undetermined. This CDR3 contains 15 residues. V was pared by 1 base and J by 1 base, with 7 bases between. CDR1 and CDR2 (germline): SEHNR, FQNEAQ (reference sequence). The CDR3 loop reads CASSLVTLNTGELFF. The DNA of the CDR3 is TGTGCCAGCAGCTTAGTAACGTTGAACACCGGGGAGCTGTTTTTT.

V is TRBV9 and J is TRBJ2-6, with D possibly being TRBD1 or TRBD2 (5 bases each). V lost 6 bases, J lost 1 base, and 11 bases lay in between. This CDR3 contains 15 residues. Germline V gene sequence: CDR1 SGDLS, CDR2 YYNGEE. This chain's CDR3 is CASMGRQSGANVLTF. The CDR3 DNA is TGTGCCAGCATGGGGAGACAGTCTGGGGCCAACGTCCTGACTTTC.

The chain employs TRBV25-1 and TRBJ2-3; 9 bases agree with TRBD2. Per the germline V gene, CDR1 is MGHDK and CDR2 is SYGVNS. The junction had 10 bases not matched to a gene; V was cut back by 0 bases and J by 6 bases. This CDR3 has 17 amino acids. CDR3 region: CASSEYGVAGVADTQYF. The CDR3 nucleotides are TGTGCCAGCAGTGAATACGGGGTAGCGGGAGTAGCTGATACGCAGTATTTT.

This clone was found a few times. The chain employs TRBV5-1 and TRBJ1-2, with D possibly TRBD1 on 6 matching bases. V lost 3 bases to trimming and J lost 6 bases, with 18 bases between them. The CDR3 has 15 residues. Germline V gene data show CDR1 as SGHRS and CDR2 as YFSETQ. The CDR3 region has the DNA TGCGCCAGCAGCTCCTCAGGGGTATTAAGAAATGGCTACACCTTC. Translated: CASSSSGVLRNGYTF.

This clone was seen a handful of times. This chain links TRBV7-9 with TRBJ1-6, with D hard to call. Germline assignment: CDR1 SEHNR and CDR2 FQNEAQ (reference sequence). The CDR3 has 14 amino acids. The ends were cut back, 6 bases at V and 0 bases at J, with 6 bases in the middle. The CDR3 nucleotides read TGTGCCAGCAGTAAGAGCTCCTATAATTCACCCCTCCACTTT. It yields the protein CASSKSSYNSPLHF.

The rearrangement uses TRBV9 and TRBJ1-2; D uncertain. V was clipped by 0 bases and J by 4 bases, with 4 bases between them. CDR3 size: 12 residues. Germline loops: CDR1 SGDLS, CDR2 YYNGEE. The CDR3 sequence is CASSVAPYGYTF. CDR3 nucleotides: TGTGCCAGCAGCGTAGCCCCCTATGGCTACACCTTC.

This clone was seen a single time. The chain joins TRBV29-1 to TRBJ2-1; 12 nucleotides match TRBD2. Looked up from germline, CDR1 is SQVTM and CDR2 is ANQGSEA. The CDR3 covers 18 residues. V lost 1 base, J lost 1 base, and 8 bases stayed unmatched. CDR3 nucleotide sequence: TGCAGCGTTGAAGGGGGGACCCTAGCGGGAGGGTCCTACAATGAGCAGTTCTTC. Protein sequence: CSVEGGTLAGGSYNEQFF.

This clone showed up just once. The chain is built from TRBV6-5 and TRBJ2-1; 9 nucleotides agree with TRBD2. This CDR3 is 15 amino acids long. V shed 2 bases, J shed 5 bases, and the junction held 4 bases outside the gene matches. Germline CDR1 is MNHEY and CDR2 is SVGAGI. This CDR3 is CASSYQGLANNEQFF. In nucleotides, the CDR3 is TGTGCCAGCAGTTACCAGGGACTAGCCAACAATGAGCAGTTCTTC.

The CDR3 loop reads CAWSLTPGTEAFF. CDR3 DNA sequence: TGTGCCTGGAGTCTGACACCGGGCACTGAAGCTTTCTTT. The chain has TRBV30 and TRBJ1-1; no clear D. Germline values: CDR1 GTSNPN, CDR2 SVGIG (reference sequence). With 2 bases removed from V and 4 bases from J, the gap between germline ends came to 11 bases. The CDR3 has 13 residues.

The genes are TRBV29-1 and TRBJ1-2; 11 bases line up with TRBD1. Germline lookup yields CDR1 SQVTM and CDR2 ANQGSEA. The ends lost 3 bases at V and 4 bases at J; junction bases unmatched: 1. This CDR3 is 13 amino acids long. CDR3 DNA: TGCAGCGTTGAGGGACAGGGGGGCTATGGCTACACCTTC. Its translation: CSVEGQGGYGYTF.

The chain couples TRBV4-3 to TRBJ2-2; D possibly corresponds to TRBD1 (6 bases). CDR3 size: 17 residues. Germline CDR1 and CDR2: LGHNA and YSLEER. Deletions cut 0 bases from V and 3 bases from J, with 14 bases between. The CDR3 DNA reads TGCGCCAGCAGCCAAGATGAGGGGGTGATGCACACCGGGGAGCTGTTTTTT. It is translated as CASSQDEGVMHTGELFF.

The CDR3 loop is CASTQGGTYEQYF. CDR3 sequence (DNA): TGTGCCAGCACTCAGGGGGGAACCTACGAGCAGTACTTC. V gene TRBV6-1 combines with J gene TRBJ2-7; D might be TRBD1 (7 bases). The CDR3 is 13 residues long. Trimming removed 7 bases from V and 2 bases from J, with 12 bases in between. Germline V gene sequence: CDR1 MNHNS, CDR2 SASEGT.

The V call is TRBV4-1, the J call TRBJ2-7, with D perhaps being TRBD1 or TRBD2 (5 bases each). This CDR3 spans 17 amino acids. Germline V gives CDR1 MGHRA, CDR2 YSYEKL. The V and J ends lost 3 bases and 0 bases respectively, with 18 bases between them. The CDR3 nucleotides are TGCGCCAGCAGCCAGGTCGGTGGGGCAGGGAGCTCCTACGAGCAGTACTTC. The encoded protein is CASSQVGGAGSSYEQYF.

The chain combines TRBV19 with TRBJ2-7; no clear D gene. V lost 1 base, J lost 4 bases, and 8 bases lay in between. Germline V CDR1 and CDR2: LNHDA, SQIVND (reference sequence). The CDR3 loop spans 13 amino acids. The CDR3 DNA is TGTGCCAGTAGTATAGGACAACTTTACGAGCAGTACTTC. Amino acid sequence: CASSIGQLYEQYF.

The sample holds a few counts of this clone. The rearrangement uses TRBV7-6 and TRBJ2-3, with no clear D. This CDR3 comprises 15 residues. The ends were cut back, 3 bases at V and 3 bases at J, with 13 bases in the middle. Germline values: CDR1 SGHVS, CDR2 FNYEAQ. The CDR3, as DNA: TGTGCCAGCAGCTTTACCCCCGTGGGGACAGATACGCAGTATTTT. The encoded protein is CASSFTPVGTDTQYF.

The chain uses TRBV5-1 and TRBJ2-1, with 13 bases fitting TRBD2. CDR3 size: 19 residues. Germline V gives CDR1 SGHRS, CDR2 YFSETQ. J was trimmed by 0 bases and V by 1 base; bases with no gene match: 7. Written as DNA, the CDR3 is TGCGCCAGCAGCTTGCGACCGGGACTAGCGGGAAGCTCCTACAATGAGCAGTTCTTC. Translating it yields CASSLRPGLAGSSYNEQFF.

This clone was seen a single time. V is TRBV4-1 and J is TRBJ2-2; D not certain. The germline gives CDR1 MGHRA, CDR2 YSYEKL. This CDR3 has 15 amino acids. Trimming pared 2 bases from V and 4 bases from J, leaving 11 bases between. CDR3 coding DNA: TGCGCCAGCAGCCAACGGGCCCCGGGCACCGGGGAGCTGTTTTTT. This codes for CASSQRAPGTGELFF.

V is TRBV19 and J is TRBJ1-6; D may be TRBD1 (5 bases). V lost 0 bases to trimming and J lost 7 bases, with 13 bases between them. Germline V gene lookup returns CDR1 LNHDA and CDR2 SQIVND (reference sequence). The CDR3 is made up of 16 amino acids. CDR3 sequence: CASSIDMGPWNSPLHF. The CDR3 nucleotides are TGTGCCAGTAGTATAGATATGGGGCCGTGGAATTCACCCCTCCACTTT.

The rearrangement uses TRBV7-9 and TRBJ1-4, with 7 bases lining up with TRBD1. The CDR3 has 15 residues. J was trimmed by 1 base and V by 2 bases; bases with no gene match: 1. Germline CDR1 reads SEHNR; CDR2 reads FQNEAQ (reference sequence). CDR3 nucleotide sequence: TGTGCCAGCAGCTTATGGGACAGAACTAATGAAAAACTGTTTTTT. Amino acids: CASSLWDRTNEKLFF.

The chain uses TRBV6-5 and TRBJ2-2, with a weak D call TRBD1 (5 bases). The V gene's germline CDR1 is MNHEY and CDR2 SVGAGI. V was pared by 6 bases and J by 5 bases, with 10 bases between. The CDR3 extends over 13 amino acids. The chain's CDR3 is CASSLRDTGELFF. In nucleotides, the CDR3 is TGTGCCAGCAGCCTCAGGGATACCGGGGAGCTGTTTTTT.

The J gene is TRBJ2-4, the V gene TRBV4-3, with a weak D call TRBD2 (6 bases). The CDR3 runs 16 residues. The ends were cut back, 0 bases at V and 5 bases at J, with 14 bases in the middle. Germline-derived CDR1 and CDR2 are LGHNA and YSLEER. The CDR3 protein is CASSQDFPWGENIQYF. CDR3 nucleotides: TGCGCCAGCAGCCAAGATTTCCCCTGGGGGGAAAACATTCAGTACTTC.

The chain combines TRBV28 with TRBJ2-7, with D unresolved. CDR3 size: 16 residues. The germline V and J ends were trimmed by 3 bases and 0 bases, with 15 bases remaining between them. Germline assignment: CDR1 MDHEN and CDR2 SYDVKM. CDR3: CASSFFGRTSSYEQYF. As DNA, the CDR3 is TGTGCCAGCAGTTTTTTCGGCAGGACGAGCTCCTACGAGCAGTACTTC.

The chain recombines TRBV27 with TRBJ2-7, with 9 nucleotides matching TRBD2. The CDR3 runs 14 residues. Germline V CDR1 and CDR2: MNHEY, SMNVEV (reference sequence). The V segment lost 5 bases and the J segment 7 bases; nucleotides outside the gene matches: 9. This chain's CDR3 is CASSRAGGVWEQYF. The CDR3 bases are TGTGCCAGCAGTCGGGCGGGGGGGGTATGGGAGCAGTACTTC.

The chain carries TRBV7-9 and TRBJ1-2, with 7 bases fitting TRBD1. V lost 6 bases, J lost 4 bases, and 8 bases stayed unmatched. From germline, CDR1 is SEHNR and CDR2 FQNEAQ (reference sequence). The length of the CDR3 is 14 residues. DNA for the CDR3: TGTGCCAGCAGACCGGACGGGACAGTCTATGGCTACACCTTC. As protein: CASRPDGTVYGYTF.

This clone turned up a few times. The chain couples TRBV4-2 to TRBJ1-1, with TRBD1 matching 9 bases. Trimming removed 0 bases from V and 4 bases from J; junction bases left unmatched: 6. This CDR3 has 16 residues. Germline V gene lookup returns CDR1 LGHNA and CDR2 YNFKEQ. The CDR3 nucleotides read TGTGCCAGCAGCCAAGAACAGGGGGCGAGGGTCACTGAAGCTTTCTTT. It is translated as CASSQEQGARVTEAFF.

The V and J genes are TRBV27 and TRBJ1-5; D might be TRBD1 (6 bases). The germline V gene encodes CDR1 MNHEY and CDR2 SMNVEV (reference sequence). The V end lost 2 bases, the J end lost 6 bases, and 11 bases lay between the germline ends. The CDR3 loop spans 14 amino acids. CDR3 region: CASSLGQGSQPQHF. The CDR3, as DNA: TGTGCCAGCAGTTTAGGTCAGGGGAGTCAGCCCCAGCATTTT.

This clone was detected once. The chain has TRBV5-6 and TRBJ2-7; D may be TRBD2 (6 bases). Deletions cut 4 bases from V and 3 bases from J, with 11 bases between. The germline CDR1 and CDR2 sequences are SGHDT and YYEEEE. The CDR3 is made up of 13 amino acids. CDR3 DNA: TGTGCCAGCAGCGCGGGACGGTACTACGAGCAGTACTTC. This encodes CASSAGRYYEQYF.

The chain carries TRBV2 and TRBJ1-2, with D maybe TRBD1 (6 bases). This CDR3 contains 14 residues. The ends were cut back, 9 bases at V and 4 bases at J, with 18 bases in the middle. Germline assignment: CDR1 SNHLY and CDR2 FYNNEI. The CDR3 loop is CARRWGGPVYGYTF. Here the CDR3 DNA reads TGTGCCAGACGCTGGGGGGGGCCGGTCTATGGCTACACCTTC.

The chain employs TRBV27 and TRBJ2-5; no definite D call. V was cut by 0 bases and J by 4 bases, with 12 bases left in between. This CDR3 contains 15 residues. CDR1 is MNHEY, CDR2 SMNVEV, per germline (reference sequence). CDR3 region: CASSLSSSFTETQYF. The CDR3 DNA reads TGTGCCAGCAGTTTATCTTCCAGCTTTACAGAGACCCAGTACTTC.